What follows are 9 T cell receptor beta chains derived from one specimen sequenced in a study of blood T cell repertoires in COVID-19. This table comes from immunoSEQ multiplex PCR, and its TCRdb copy is limited to in-frame clones, with some not included. The data hold about 160,000 clones, with about four fifths observed a single time. Sequenced material: peripheral blood. Receptors originate from a woman aged 55-69 years with COVID-19, enrolled during active disease.

The CDR3 sequence: CASSPLTGGSYEQYF. The DNA of the CDR3 is TGTGCCAGTAGTCCCCTCACAGGGGGCAGTTACGAGCAGTACTTC. The chain employs TRBV19 and TRBJ2-7, with 9 bases fitting TRBD1. In germline, CDR1 is LNHDA, CDR2 SQIVND (reference sequence). After removal of 5 bases from V and 4 bases from J, the junction contained 9 bases not matched to a gene. The CDR3 contains 15 residues.

The rearrangement joins TRBV7-3 to TRBJ2-6, with 8 bases that match TRBD1. The CDR3 has 17 amino acids. Germline assignment: CDR1 SGHTA and CDR2 FQGTGA. J lost 1 base, V lost 2 bases, and 4 bases had no gene match. As DNA, the CDR3 is TGTGCCAGCAGCTTAGCAGGGGGCCAGTCTGGGGCCAACGTCCTGACTTTC. Protein product: CASSLAGGQSGANVLTF.

The V gene is TRBV15, the J gene TRBJ1-6; 10 bases fit TRBD1. V lost 2 bases to trimming and J lost 10 bases; unmatched junction nucleotides: 8. Germline V gene lookup returns CDR1 LNHNV and CDR2 YYDKDF (reference sequence). This CDR3 contains 16 residues. The CDR3, as DNA: TGTGCCACCAGCAGATCGGGACAGGGGCTTGGCTCACCCCTCCACTTT. It specifies CATSRSGQGLGSPLHF.

In its sample, this clone ranks as medium-sized. The gene calls are TRBV2 and TRBJ2-5; 7 positions agree with TRBD1. Losses at the gene ends were 7 bases for V and 5 bases for J; bases not matched to a gene: 4. Germline-derived CDR1 and CDR2 are SNHLY and FYNNEI. The CDR3 length is 12 residues. This CDR3 is CASKGGMETQYF. DNA for the CDR3: TGTGCCAGCAAAGGGGGCATGGAGACCCAGTACTTC.

The chain carries TRBV24-1 and TRBJ2-5; D not resolved. This CDR3 contains 13 residues. Deletions cut 5 bases from V and 5 bases from J, with 11 bases between. Germline V CDR1 and CDR2: KGHDR, SFDVKD. The CDR3 DNA sequence: TGTGCCACCAGTGCGTTGTATGGCGAGACCCAGTACTTC. Amino acid sequence: CATSALYGETQYF.

The rearrangement links TRBV6-6 to TRBJ1-2; 9 positions agree with TRBD1. The CDR3 runs 16 residues. V trimming: 6 bases; J trimming: 6 bases; junction bases outside the gene matches: 14. Germline CDR1 MNHNY, CDR2 SVGAGI (reference sequence). CDR3 protein: CASSNSPGQGVNGYTF. The CDR3 DNA sequence: TGTGCCAGCAGCAACTCACCGGGACAGGGAGTAAATGGCTACACCTTC.

J is TRBJ2-1 and V is TRBV7-2; 9 nucleotides line up with TRBD1. The CDR3 is 15 residues long. Germline V gene data show CDR1 as SGHTA and CDR2 as FQGNSA. V shed 4 bases and J 4 bases; nucleotides not matched to a gene: 5. This CDR3 is CASSSQGAPYNEQFF. The CDR3 DNA sequence: TGTGCCAGCAGCTCACAGGGGGCGCCGTACAATGAGCAGTTCTTC.

V usage is TRBV7-2 and J usage is TRBJ2-7, with 11 bases identical to TRBD2. With 5 bases clipped from V and 3 bases from J, the junction kept 6 bases outside the gene matches. This CDR3 comprises 15 residues. CDR1 is SGHTA, CDR2 FQGNSA, per germline. CDR3 residues: CASSLGLAEVYEQYF. CDR3 bases: TGTGCCAGCAGCCTGGGACTAGCGGAAGTCTACGAGCAGTACTTC.

The chain carries TRBV28 and TRBJ1-5; 7 bases fit TRBD1. Germline V gene lookup returns CDR1 MDHEN and CDR2 SYDVKM. The ends lost 3 bases at V and 4 bases at J; junction bases unmatched: 3. The CDR3 sequence is 14 residues long. CDR3 sequence (DNA): TGTGCCAGCAGTTTCCCGACAGGGAATCAGCCCCAGCATTTT. Protein sequence: CASSFPTGNQPQHF.